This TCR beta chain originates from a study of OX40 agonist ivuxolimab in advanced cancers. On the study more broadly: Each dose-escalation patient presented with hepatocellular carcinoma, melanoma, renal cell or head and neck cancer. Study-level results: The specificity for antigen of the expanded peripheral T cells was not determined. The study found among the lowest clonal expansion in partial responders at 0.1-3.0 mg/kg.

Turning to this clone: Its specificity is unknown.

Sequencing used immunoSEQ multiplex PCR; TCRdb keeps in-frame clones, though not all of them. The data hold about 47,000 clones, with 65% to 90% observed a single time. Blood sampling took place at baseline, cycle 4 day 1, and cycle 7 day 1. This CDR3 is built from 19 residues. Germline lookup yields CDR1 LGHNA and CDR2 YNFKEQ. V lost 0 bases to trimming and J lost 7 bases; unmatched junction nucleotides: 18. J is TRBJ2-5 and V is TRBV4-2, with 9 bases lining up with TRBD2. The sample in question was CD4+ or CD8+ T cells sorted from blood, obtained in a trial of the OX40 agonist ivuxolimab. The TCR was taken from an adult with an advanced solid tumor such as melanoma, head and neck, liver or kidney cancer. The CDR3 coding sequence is TGTGCCAGCAGCCAAGATTCGGCGGGAGGGCTCTTAAACAGGGGGACCCAGTACTTC. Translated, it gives CASSQDSAGGLLNRGTQYF.